This record concerns one TCR beta chain sequence. This clone was observed a handful of times. The antigen it binds to is not known. Within one base of it there is no much larger clone, and no base qualities were kept. Trimming removed 6 bases from V and 3 bases from J; the gene matches leave 7 bases unexplained. Measured from the cysteine to the phenylalanine, the CDR3 is 16 residues long. Solely the CDR3 DNA is kept, with 48 bases framed from the first base. Looking up the germline V gene (reference sequence) yields CDR1 MNHEY and CDR2 SMNVEV. The data are from a study of cytomegalovirus exposure and HLA in healthy donors (dated by TCRdb to the late 2010s). Background on the whole study: In an earlier analysis of approximately 640 of the donors, 276 Gb of sequence data and 90 million to 120 million unique TCR beta sequences from roughly 180 million T cells were reported. An early release that covered about 640 HLA-typed donors contained about 300 gigabases of sequencing data and tens of millions of unique TCR sequences. Of the roughly 390 genotyped donors, roughly 80% were placed in the genetic ancestry cluster associated with self-reported Caucasian donors. The study was designed to test whether signatures of past pathogen exposure could be identified by cataloging public T cell receptors. The T cell repertoires of under 700 subjects were profiled by immunosequencing and related to cytomegalovirus serostatus. In addition to the first cohort of several hundred subjects, a separate validation cohort of some 120 different subjects was used. High-throughput TCR immunosequencing, statistical association of individual TCRs with disease status, and machine learning were combined to predict cytomegalovirus infection status. In a later analysis, previously published TCR beta repertoires from fewer than 750 donors were re-analyzed and high-resolution HLA genotyping was added so that TCR occurrence patterns could be studied. The later analysis used no new phenotypic data to find candidate immune exposures, relying instead on TCR beta sequences and their occurrence across donors. An earlier analysis of around 540 of the donors applied high-throughput TCR beta sequencing to assess whether each TCR beta V gene segment acted as functional or pseudogenic. Alongside the repertoire data, information on donor age, sex, ethnicity and CMV serostatus was compiled. In a later genetic analysis, genome-wide SNP genotypes for about 55% of the roughly 670 donors were used, and that subset was treated as a discovery cohort. All discovery cohort repertoires had been generated using a single sequencing platform. HLA typing covered class I and class II loci at four-digit resolution. The number of typed donors differed by locus: about 629-630 for A, B, C, DRB1 and DQB1; approximately 520 for DQA1; around 610 for DPA1; and around 450 for DPB1. Four or five DR-DQ haplotypes were handled as single units for association and clustering, since linkage in the cohort was strong. Among 300 to 500 genotyped donors of the cohort, an average of roughly 230,000 unique TCR beta nucleotide sequences was sequenced per donor, of which roughly 17% were non-productive.

The cohort was made up of several hundred healthy bone marrow donors. At the time of sampling, every cohort member was nominally healthy, though immune exposures that went unrecorded were likely present. The donor tested CMV seronegative and was one of the 352 seronegative cohort members. A peripheral blood sample was provided by each donor, and peripheral blood mononuclear cells were used for TCR beta sequencing. Genomic DNA was extracted from the blood cell samples with the Qiagen DNeasy Blood Extraction Kit. Here is what the overall study found, with its caveats: While some public TCRs were present in many individuals, most TCR sequences turned up only very rarely across donors. The 87-base-pair reads could not distinguish some IMGT-functional V segments, including TRBV6-2 and TRBV6-3, so those segments were excluded. Presence/absence analyses assumed roughly uniform sequencing depth across donors, an assumption that may not hold. The study gave a list of 150 to 200 TCR beta chains associated with cytomegalovirus. A further reported finding was that TCR beta sequences accurately predicted the HLA-A and HLA-B alleles for most subjects in the first cohort. In an earlier analysis of around 600 of the donors, most TCR beta V segments were observed in productive rearrangements about 87% or about 30% of the time, broadly matching IMGT annotations. In a later analysis, several top co-occurrence clusters were reported to appear linked to parvovirus B19, influenza, CMV and Epstein-Barr virus. According to a later analysis, TCR association rates differed among HLA loci, with DRB1 alleles showing the most associated TCRs and HLA-C alleles showing the fewest. In a later analysis, HLA-associated TCR beta chains were found to be more clonally expanded and to have lower generation probabilities than equally common non-associated chains. The only immune exposure information available for the cohort was CMV serostatus. In vitro tests confirmed that three of the cytomegalovirus-associated TCR beta chains recognize cytomegalovirus antigens. According to the authors, the approach could potentially be generalized to other disease states and immunological phenotypes. Because HLA typing was unavailable for some donors at each locus, only the typed subset was used in association tests. The cohort was sequenced for TCR beta chains only, and without alpha or paired-chain data the features that could be detected were limited. In a later genetic analysis, a missense DCLRE1C variant was associated with V-gene and J-gene trimming of TCR beta chains, and the association was replicated in an independent cohort. Linkage disequilibrium might explain the correlated functional status among segregating V segments, but an unknown experimental factor could not be ruled out. Cytomegalovirus status was reported to be diagnosed by the classifier with high specificity and sensitivity in both the original and validation cohorts. In a later analysis, most CMV-associated TCR beta chains were found to appear HLA-restricted, with HLA associations seemingly driven largely by CMV exposure. A cluster of highly shared sequence variants was judged likely to represent a technical artifact of the sequencing pipeline. Compared with the roughly 720-donor mean, donors in an Asian-associated ancestry cluster had fewer N-insertions in productive TCRs, according to a later genetic analysis. Because counts were too low, about 18 rarely observed V segments, including chromosome 9 orphons, were excluded from the earlier analysis of fewer than 650 of the donors. A later analysis associated 15,000 or so TCR beta sequences with specific HLA alleles at a false discovery rate of 0.05. When HLA alleles, especially DR and DQ, strongly co-occurred, TCR associations were difficult to assign to individual alleles.

The receptor library was made with the immunoSEQ multiplex PCR assay. For the multiplex PCR, a mixture combining 60 forward primers for TCR Vbeta segments and 13 reverse primers for TCR Jbeta segments was used. A multiplex PCR assay on genomic DNA amplified the CDR3 region of rearranged TCR beta genes. The Illumina HiSeq System was used to sequence the amplified TCR beta libraries as 87-base-pair reads. Under the source paper's analysis protocol: Across the 500 to 700 repertoires, a later analysis counted approximately 83 million unique TCR beta chains, some 11 million of which were shared by at least two donors. Raw reads were error-corrected and collapsed into unique sequences with a nearest-neighbor algorithm that merged closely related sequences to remove PCR and sequencing errors. Alignment of CDR3 sequences to IMGT reference sequences was used to assign V, D and J gene segments. Each retained sequence needed at least a six-nucleotide match to both a V gene segment and a J gene segment. A rearrangement counted as productive if the CDR3 had no stop codons and remained in frame with V and J, and every other rearrangement counted as non-productive. CDR3 was defined by IMGT convention, running from the second conserved V-encoded cysteine to the conserved J-encoded phenylalanine. In an earlier analysis of more than 550 of the donors, sequences lacking an unambiguous match to a single V gene segment were excluded. An earlier analysis of a few hundred of the donors called V segments functional above 56.7% productive rearrangements and segregating when the between-donor standard deviation exceeded 5%. A statistical classification framework was built for diagnosing cytomegalovirus status from the catalog of TCR beta chain sequences. A later analysis assigned V and J genes by comparing TCR nucleotide sequences with IMGT/GENE-DB human TR gene sequences. A later analysis assigned CDR3 sequences and most-parsimonious VDJ recombination scenarios with the TCRdist pipeline. In a later analysis, each TCR beta chain was defined by its CDR3 amino acid sequence together with its V-gene family, and reads lacking a unique V-gene family were excluded. As a way to deal with suspected cross-contamination and a sequencing artifact, a later analysis dropped roughly 600 nucleotide sequences that were highly shared and had low generation probability. In a later analysis, a clonal expansion index for each public chain was calculated from normalized within-repertoire ranks of inferred template counts. Generation probabilities in a later analysis came from a VDJ recombination model fitted to out-of-frame rearrangements, and those results were checked against IGoR. A later analysis scored TCR-TCR, TCR-HLA and TCR-CMV co-occurrence with hypergeometric tests, applying a repertoire-size bias correction to TCR pairs. In a later analysis, false discovery rates were estimated by permuting HLA or CMV assignments 20 times. In a later analysis, co-occurring TCRs were grouped using DBSCAN, and TCRdist sequence similarity was added for clustering within HLA-allele-positive subsets. Repertoires with fewer than 30,000 or more than 120,000 public chains were left out of co-occurrence clustering, as were four to six repertoires with anomalous nucleotide sharing. Not all clones reach the TCRdb copy of this immuneACCESS table, which keeps in-frame sequences only. Checked studies attribute under half of the gap to unresolved V genes and leave the rest unexplained. The DNA was the basis for D and trimming; V, J and clone size are from that table. The sample data list 100,000 to 150,000 clones, and more than 75% of these were observed just once. Around 1.6% of the sample is held by the ten biggest clonotypes.

The clonotype comes from a female donor in good health and CMV-seronegative. The sample taken for sequencing was PBMCs. The V and J genes are TRBV27 and TRBJ2-3, and 12 junction bases match TRBD2. CDR3 sequence: CASSQPGTSGTDTQYF. The nucleotide sequence is given as TGTGCCAGCAGCCAACCCGGGACTAGCGGGACAGATACGCAGTATTTT.